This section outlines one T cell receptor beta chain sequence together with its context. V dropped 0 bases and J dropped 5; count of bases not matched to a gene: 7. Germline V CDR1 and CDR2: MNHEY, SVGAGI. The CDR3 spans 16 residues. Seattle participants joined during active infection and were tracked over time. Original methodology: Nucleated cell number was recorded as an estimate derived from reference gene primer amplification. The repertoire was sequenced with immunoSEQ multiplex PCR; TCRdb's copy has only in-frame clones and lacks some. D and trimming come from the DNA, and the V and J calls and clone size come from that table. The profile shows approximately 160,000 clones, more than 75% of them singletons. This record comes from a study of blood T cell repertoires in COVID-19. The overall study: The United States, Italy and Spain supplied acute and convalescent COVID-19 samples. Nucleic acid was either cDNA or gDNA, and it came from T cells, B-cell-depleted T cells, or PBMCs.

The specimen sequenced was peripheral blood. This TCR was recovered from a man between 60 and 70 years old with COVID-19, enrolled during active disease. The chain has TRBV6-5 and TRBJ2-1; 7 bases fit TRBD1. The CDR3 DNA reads TGTGCCAGCAGTTACTCAACCGGGACAGCCGACAATGAGCAGTTCTTC. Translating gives CASSYSTGTADNEQFF.